Below are 6 T cell receptor beta chains sequenced from a single sample in a study of CD8 T cells in acute hepatitis C reinfection. Profiling relied on immunoSEQ multiplex PCR, and the TCRdb table lists in-frame clones only, not all of them. The repertoire consists of about 38,000 clones, with 80% to 90% occurring once and the leading ten covering roughly 0.46%. The time point denotes: naive CD8 control sorted from an acute-time-point sample. The sample was naive CD8+ T cells from PBMCs. The receptor set was obtained from a man aged 25-45 years with chronic hepatitis C.

This sequence joins TRBV5-4 and TRBJ2-2; the D gene is possibly TRBD2 (6 bases). Germline loops: CDR1 SGHNT, CDR2 YYREEE (reference sequence). The CDR3 covers 14 residues. V lost 4 bases and J 6 bases, leaving 13 bases between the germline ends. This chain's CDR3 is CASSAGRDSGELFF. The CDR3, as DNA: TGTGCCAGCAGCGCAGGCAGGGACTCCGGGGAGCTGTTTTTT.

The chain joins TRBV5-8 to TRBJ1-4; possible D gene TRBD1, 6 bases. From germline, CDR1 is SGHTS and CDR2 YDEGEE. CDR3 length equals 15 residues. The ends were cut back, 1 base at V and 6 bases at J, with 13 bases in the middle. The CDR3 is CASSLSGTLYEKLFF. The DNA for the CDR3 is TGTGCCAGCAGCTTGTCAGGGACACTCTATGAAAAACTGTTTTTT.

The chain's CDR3 is CASSERLGANYGYTF. CDR3 coding DNA: TGTGCCAGCAGTGAGAGGTTGGGGGCTAACTATGGCTACACCTTC. The chain employs TRBV2 and TRBJ1-2; perhaps TRBD1 as D (5 bases). The CDR3 is made up of 15 amino acids. The V end lost 3 bases, the J end lost 0 bases, and 11 bases lay between the germline ends. Germline assignment: CDR1 SNHLY and CDR2 FYNNEI.

This sequence joins TRBV7-9 and TRBJ1-1; D remains ambiguous. Germline CDR1 is SEHNR and CDR2 is FQNEAQ (reference sequence). This CDR3 is 15 amino acids long. V shed 1 base and J shed 7 bases, with 16 bases lying between them. The CDR3 is CASSLDEEGLIEAFF. The CDR3 DNA reads as TGTGCCAGCAGCTTAGACGAAGAGGGATTAATTGAAGCTTTCTTT.

This chain uses TRBV13 with TRBJ2-5, with D possibly TRBD2 on 6 matching bases. The CDR3 sequence is 14 residues long. Trimming removed 5 bases at V and 3 bases at J, with 13 bases between. Germline V lookup: CDR1 PRHDT, CDR2 FYEKMQ (reference sequence). Written as DNA, the CDR3 is TGTGCCAGCAGCCAGGGACTGGAAAAAGAGACCCAGTACTTC. Translation gives CASSQGLEKETQYF.

V usage is TRBV27 and J usage is TRBJ2-1, with TRBD2 matching over 7 bases. V dropped 5 bases and J dropped 1; count of bases not matched to a gene: 8. The CDR3 has 16 residues. Germline V CDR1 and CDR2: MNHEY, SMNVEV (reference sequence). CDR3 protein: CASSTKRTSSYNEQFF. For the CDR3, the DNA is TGTGCCAGCAGTACGAAACGGACTAGTTCCTACAATGAGCAGTTCTTC.